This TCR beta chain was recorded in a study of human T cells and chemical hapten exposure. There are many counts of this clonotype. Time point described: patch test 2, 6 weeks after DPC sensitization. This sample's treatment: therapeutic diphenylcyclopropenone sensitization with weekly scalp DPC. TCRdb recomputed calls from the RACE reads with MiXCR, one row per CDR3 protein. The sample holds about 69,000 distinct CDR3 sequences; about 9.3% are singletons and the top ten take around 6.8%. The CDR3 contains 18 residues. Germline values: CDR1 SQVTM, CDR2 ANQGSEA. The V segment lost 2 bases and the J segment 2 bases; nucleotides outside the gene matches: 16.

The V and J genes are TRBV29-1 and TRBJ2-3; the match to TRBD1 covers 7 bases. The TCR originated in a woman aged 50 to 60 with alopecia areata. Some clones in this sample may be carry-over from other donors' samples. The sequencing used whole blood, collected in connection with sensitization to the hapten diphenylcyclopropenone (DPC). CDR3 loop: CSVERLRPRQGTTDTQYF. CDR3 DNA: TGCAGCGTTGAACGGCTTCGACCGAGACAGGGAACCACAGATACGCAGTATTTT.